The 19 T cell receptor beta chains in this list originate from one sample, sequenced in a study of blood T cell repertoires in COVID-19. Using immunoSEQ multiplex PCR, the repertoire was profiled, and TCRdb retains in-frame clones only, with some absent. The data hold fewer than 150,000 clones, with around three quarters observed a single time. The sequencing input was peripheral blood. Receptor source: a human donor in a cohort sampled during active COVID-19.

This chain joins TRBV6-4 and TRBJ2-7; 8 nucleotides match TRBD2. Germline V gene lookup returns CDR1 MRHNA and CDR2 SNTAGT. This CDR3 comprises 13 residues. V trimming: 4 bases; J trimming: 4 bases; junction bases outside the gene matches: 3. The CDR3 DNA reads as TGTGCCAGCAGTGTGAGCGGGGGATACGAGCAGTACTTC. Encoded protein: CASSVSGGYEQYF.

The chain employs TRBV6-1 and TRBJ2-7; TRBD2 might be the D (5 bases). Trimming stripped 3 bases from V and 5 bases from J, with 11 bases between. Germline CDR1 and CDR2: MNHNS and SASEGT. The CDR3 totals 13 residues. CDR3 sequence: CASSDLRVHEQYF. The CDR3 DNA follows: TGTGCCAGCAGTGATTTGAGGGTGCACGAGCAGTACTTC.

This clone was found a few times. The genes are TRBV12-3 or TRBV12-4 and TRBJ1-5; unclear D gene. The CDR3 is 11 residues long. V lost 4 bases to trimming and J lost 5 bases, with 3 bases between them. The CDR3 sequence is CASSSDQPQHF. The DNA of the CDR3 is TGTGCCAGCAGTTCGGATCAGCCCCAGCATTTT.

This chain uses TRBV6-1 with TRBJ2-5; tentative D call: TRBD1 (6 bases). Trimming shortened V by 3 bases and J by 3 bases, and 17 bases separated the two germline ends. Germline lookup yields CDR1 MNHNS and CDR2 SASEGT. CDR3 length: 16 residues. The CDR3 protein is CASSDPFWDTEETQYF. CDR3 DNA sequence: TGTGCCAGCAGTGATCCGTTTTGGGACACCGAAGAGACCCAGTACTTC.

This rearrangement joins TRBV9 to TRBJ1-2; 9 bases line up with TRBD1. This CDR3 region has 15 residues. V trimming: 4 bases; J trimming: 8 bases; junction bases outside the gene matches: 12. Germline CDR1 is SGDLS and CDR2 is YYNGEE. The CDR3 sequence: CASSTYLGTGSGYTF. As DNA, the CDR3 is TGTGCCAGCAGCACATACCTTGGGACAGGGAGCGGCTACACCTTC. Combining the CDR3 with reference TRBV9 and TRBJ1-2 gives the whole variable domain DSGVTQTPKHLITATGQRVTLRCSPRSGDLSVYWYQQSLDQGLQFLIQYYNGEERAKGNILERFSAQQFPDLHSELNLSSLELGDSALYFCASSTYLGTGSGYTFGSGTRLTVV.

The rearrangement uses TRBV5-6 and TRBJ1-1; 8 nucleotides match TRBD1. The V gene end was trimmed by 4 bases and the J gene end by 6 bases; junction bases not matched to a gene: 8. Germline V lookup: CDR1 SGHDT, CDR2 YYEEEE. The CDR3 spans 14 residues. DNA of the CDR3: TGTGCCAGCAGCCTTGGGACAGGTATTCCTGAAGCTTTCTTT. Amino acid sequence: CASSLGTGIPEAFF.

The rearrangement uses TRBV10-2 and TRBJ1-2, with TRBD1 matching 12 bases. Trimming cost V 6 bases and J 4 bases; bases outside gene matches: 6. The CDR3 has 15 amino acids. Germline V gene lookup returns CDR1 WSHSY and CDR2 SAAADI. CDR3 in DNA: TGCGCCAGCAGCGCGGTGGGACAGGGGGCCTATGGCTACACCTTC. Protein: CASSAVGQGAYGYTF.

The chain carries TRBV10-3 and TRBJ2-7, with TRBD1 identical over 7 bases. Per the germline V gene, CDR1 is ENHRY and CDR2 is SYGVKD. The CDR3 loop spans 14 amino acids. V was clipped by 4 bases and J by 3 bases; unmatched bases: 6. Here the CDR3 DNA reads TGTGCCATCAGTGGCCAGGGGGAAGGCTACGAGCAGTACTTC. Protein sequence: CAISGQGEGYEQYF.

The chain uses TRBV7-3 and TRBJ2-6; possibly TRBD2 for D (6 bases). The CDR3 is made up of 16 amino acids. The germline V and J ends were trimmed by 6 bases and 3 bases, with 15 bases remaining between them. The germline V gene has CDR1 SGHTA and CDR2 FQGTGA. CDR3 residues: CASRAGGNFGANVLTF. The CDR3 region has the DNA TGTGCCAGCAGGGCTGGGGGGAACTTTGGGGCCAACGTCCTGACTTTC.

This clone was seen a few times. V and J are TRBV29-1 and TRBJ1-2; possibly TRBD1 for D (5 bases). The CDR3 totals 14 residues. The V gene's germline CDR1 is SQVTM and CDR2 ANQGSEA. V shed 6 bases and J shed 5 bases, with 19 bases lying between them. DNA of the CDR3: TGCAGCGTAGCGTCAGGGAACCGGCCGTATGGCTACACCTTC. It codes for CSVASGNRPYGYTF.

As for this clone: One junction end does not reproduce the germline sequence, and a read error may be involved. The gene calls are TRBV11-2 and TRBJ2-5; 7 bases match TRBD1. Germline values: CDR1 SGHAT, CDR2 FQNNGV. The CDR3 length is 16 residues. CDR3: CASSPGTVRGQKTQYF. CDR3 nucleotides: TGTGCCAGCAGCCCGGGGACAGTTAGGGGCCAAAAGACCCAGTACTTC. Together with reference TRBV11-2 and TRBJ2-5, the CDR3 gives the full variable domain: EAGVAQSPRYKIIEKRQSVAFWCNPISGHATLYWYQQILGQGPKLLIQFQNNGVVDDSQLPKDRFSAERLKGVDSTLKIQPAKLEDSAVYLCASSPGTVRGQKTQYFGPGTRLLVL.

This chain uses TRBV5-5 with TRBJ1-2; the D gene is possibly TRBD1 (6 bases). The V end was cut by 0 bases, the J end by 6 bases, with 9 bases between. CDR1 SGHKS and CDR2 YYEKEE come from the germline V gene (reference sequence). The CDR3 length is 13 residues. The CDR3 spells CASSLVSGDGYTF. CDR3 DNA: TGTGCCAGCAGCTTGGTATCAGGGGATGGCTACACCTTC.

V is TRBV19 and J is TRBJ1-2; 12 nucleotides line up with TRBD1. CDR3 size: 16 residues. Germline V gives CDR1 LNHDA, CDR2 SQIVND (reference sequence). V shed 4 bases and J 8 bases; nucleotides not matched to a gene: 11. Here the CDR3 DNA reads TGTGCCAGTAGTACCTTGGGACAGGGGGCGAATGACGGCTACACCTTC. Its protein is CASSTLGQGANDGYTF.

This chain connects TRBV6-5 to TRBJ1-4; weak D call: TRBD1 (5 bases). Germline-derived CDR1 and CDR2 are MNHEY and SVGAGI. The CDR3 has 14 residues. Deletions cut 10 bases from V and 0 bases from J, with 12 bases between. CDR3 in DNA: TGTGCCACCACAGGAACCTCAACTAATGAAAAACTGTTTTTT. Protein: CATTGTSTNEKLFF.

The gene calls are TRBV2 and TRBJ2-5; 8 nucleotides line up with TRBD2. CDR1 is SNHLY, CDR2 FYNNEI, per germline. The V gene end was trimmed by 4 bases and the J gene end by 2 bases; junction bases not matched to a gene: 6. The CDR3 has 15 amino acids. CDR3 sequence reads: CASSVGGGLQETQYF. CDR3 nucleotide sequence: TGTGCCAGCAGTGTAGGCGGGGGGCTACAAGAGACCCAGTACTTC.

This clone was detected ten times or more. The chain links TRBV27 to TRBJ1-5, with a weak D call TRBD1 (5 bases). Germline-derived CDR1 and CDR2 are MNHEY and SMNVEV (reference sequence). The CDR3 totals 14 residues. V was trimmed by 4 bases and J by 0 bases, leaving 7 bases between them. The CDR3 DNA follows: TGTGCCAGCAGTTGGGACTCTAGCAATCAGCCCCAGCATTTT. Translation: CASSWDSSNQPQHF.

This sequence joins TRBV7-9 and TRBJ2-5; the match to TRBD2 covers 9 bases. V gave up 5 bases and J gave up 5 bases; unmatched junction bases: 21. CDR1 is SEHNR and CDR2 is FQNEAQ in the germline V gene (reference sequence). This CDR3 spans 19 amino acids. The DNA for the CDR3 is TGTGCCAGCAGCCCCTCTCTTTGGGTAGGCGGGGGGGCCCGGGAGACCCAGTACTTC. Translating gives CASSPSLWVGGGARETQYF.

The chain links TRBV19 to TRBJ1-3, with D possibly TRBD1 on 5 matching bases. Looked up from germline, CDR1 is LNHDA and CDR2 is SQIVND (reference sequence). Trimming removed 10 bases from V and 0 bases from J, with 10 bases in between. This CDR3 has 13 amino acids. CDR3: CATWTPSGNTIYF. CDR3 coding DNA: TGTGCCACTTGGACACCCTCTGGAAACACCATATATTTT.

This clone was observed a single time. The chain combines TRBV2 with TRBJ1-2, with 7 bases that match TRBD1. Germline V lookup: CDR1 SNHLY, CDR2 FYNNEI. Losses at the gene ends were 11 bases for V and 8 bases for J; bases not matched to a gene: 17. This CDR3 is 14 amino acids long. DNA for the CDR3: TGTGCCGAATCCCAGGAGGGGGCCTCTGGGGGCTACACCTTC. Its protein product is CAESQEGASGGYTF.